The subject of this entry is one TCR beta chain. No antigen is known for it. With the 5' RACE reads reprocessed, TCRdb shows one record per CDR3 protein and no DNA. The sample table sets out 70,000 to 95,000 distinct CDR3 sequences. This sample was included in a study of monozygotic twins with inflammatory bowel disease. Study-level findings and limits: Especially with disease activity, IBD patients had fewer clonotypes in common with others than healthy twins did. Against healthy co-twins, IBD patients had lower TCRbeta diversity (measured by inverse Simpson).

The CDR3 runs to 13 residues. This rearrangement joins TRBV12-3 or TRBV12-4 to TRBJ1-5. Material: blood. This sequence was found in a human donor with ulcerative colitis or Crohn's disease, or a healthy co-twin of an affected twin (not recorded which). CDR3 sequence reads: CASSFEGNQPQHF.